In this sample, the clone carrying this TCR beta chain turned up a few times. The antigen remains unidentified. The data derive from a study of early T cells in non-severe SARS-CoV-2 infection. Study-wide background: Unpaired chains resulted from sequencing bulk RNA of unsorted whole blood.

Germline V gives CDR1 MNHEY, CDR2 SMNVEV (reference sequence). Trimming pared 6 bases from V and 1 base from J, leaving 12 bases between. CDR3 length: 14 residues. Unique molecular identifiers were attached to individual cDNA molecules. One entry per CDR3 protein results from TCRdb running MiXCR on the 5' RACE reads. The sample consists of approximately 79,000 distinct CDR3 sequences, around 13% of them appearing once. Study-wide findings and caveats: Matches to VDJdb favored anti-spike CD8 responses and missed private and CD4 specificities.

Sequencing was carried out using whole blood. The chain employs TRBV27 and TRBJ2-5, with D perhaps matching TRBD1 or TRBD2 (6 bases each). This clonotype was sampled from an adult who was a healthcare worker with PCR-confirmed SARS-CoV-2 infection or an uninfected control (not recorded which). In DNA form, the CDR3 reads TGTGCCAGCAGGGGGGGCATGGTCCAAGAGACCCAGTACTTC. This gives the protein CASRGGMVQETQYF.